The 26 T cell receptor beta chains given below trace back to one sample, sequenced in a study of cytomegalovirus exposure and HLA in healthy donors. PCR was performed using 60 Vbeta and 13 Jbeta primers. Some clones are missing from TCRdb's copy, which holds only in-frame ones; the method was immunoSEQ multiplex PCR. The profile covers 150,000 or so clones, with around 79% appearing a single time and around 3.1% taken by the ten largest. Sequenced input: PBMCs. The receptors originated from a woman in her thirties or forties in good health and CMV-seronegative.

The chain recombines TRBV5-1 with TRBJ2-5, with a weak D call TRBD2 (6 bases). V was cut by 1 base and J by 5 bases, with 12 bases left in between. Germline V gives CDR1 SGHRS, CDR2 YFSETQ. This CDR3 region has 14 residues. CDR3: CASSLWSSGETQYF. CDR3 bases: TGCGCCAGCAGCTTGTGGTCAAGCGGGGAGACCCAGTACTTC.

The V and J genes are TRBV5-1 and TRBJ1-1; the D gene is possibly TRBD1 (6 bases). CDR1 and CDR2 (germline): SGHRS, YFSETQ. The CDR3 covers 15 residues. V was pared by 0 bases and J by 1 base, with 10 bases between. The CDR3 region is CASSLARTANTEAFF. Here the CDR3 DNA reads TGCGCCAGCAGCTTGGCGAGGACAGCGAACACTGAAGCTTTCTTT. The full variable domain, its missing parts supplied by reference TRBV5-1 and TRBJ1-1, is KAGVTQTPRYLIKTRGQQVTLSCSPISGHRSVSWYQQTPGQGLQFLFEYFSETQRNKGNFPGRFSGRQFSNSRSEMNVSTLELGDSALYLCASSLARTANTEAFFGQGTRLTVV.

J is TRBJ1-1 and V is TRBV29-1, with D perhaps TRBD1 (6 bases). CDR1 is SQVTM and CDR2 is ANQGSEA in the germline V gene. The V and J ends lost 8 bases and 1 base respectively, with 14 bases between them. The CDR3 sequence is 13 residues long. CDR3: CSTRTVGNTEAFF. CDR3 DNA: TGCAGCACCCGGACAGTGGGGAACACTGAAGCTTTCTTT.

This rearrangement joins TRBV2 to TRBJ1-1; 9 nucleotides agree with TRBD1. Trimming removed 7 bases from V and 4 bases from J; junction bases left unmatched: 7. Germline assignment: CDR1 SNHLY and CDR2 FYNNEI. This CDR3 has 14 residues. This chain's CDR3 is CASTRQGGRTEAFF. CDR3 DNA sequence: TGTGCCAGCACACGACAGGGGGGCCGCACTGAAGCTTTCTTT.

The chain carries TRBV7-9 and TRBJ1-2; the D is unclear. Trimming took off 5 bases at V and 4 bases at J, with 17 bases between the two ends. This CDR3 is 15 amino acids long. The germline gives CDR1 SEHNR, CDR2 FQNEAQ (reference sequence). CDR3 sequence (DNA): TGTGCCAGCAGCCTCGCTTCGCAGAACATCTATGGCTACACCTTC. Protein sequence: CASSLASQNIYGYTF.

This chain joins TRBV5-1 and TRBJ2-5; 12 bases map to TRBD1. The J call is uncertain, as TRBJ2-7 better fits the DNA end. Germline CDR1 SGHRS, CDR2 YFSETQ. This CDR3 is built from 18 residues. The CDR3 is CASSLARDRGHLSYEQYF. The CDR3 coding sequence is TGCGCCAGCAGCTTGGCGAGGGACAGGGGGCACCTTTCGTACGAGCAGTACTTC.

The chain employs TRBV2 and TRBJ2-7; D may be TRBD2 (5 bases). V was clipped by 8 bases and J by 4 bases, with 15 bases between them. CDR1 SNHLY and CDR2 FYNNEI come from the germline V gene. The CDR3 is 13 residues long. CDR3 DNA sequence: TGTGCCAGCGGTCAAACGGGGTCTTACGAGCAGTACTTC. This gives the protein CASGQTGSYEQYF.

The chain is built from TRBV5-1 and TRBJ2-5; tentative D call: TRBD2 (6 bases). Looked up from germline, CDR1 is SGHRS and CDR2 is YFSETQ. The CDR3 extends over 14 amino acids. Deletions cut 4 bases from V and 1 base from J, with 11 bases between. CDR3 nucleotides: TGCGCCAGCAGCCGGGGGAACGGCCAAGAGACCCAGTACTTC. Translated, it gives CASSRGNGQETQYF.

CDR3 region: CASSTSSRSSSYEQYF. Here the CDR3 DNA reads TGTGCCAGCAGCACCTCCTCCAGGTCCAGCTCCTACGAGCAGTACTTC. This chain uses TRBV7-8 with TRBJ2-7; D gene ambiguous. The V gene lost 5 bases and the J gene lost 0 bases, with 17 bases spanning the gap. CDR3 length: 16 amino acids. Germline V CDR1 and CDR2: SGHVS, FQNEAQ.

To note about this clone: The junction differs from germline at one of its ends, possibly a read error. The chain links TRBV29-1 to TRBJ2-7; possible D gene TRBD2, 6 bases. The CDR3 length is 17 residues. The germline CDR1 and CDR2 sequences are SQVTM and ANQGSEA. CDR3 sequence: CSVEGGDCGASWDEQCF. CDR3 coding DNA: TGCAGCGTTGAAGGGGGAGATTGCGGGGCCTCATGGGACGAGCAGTGCTTC.

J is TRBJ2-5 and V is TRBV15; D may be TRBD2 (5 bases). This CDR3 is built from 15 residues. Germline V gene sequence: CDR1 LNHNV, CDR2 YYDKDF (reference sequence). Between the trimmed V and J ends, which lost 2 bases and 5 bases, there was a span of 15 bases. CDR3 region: CATSRNVDSFETQYF. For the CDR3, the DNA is TGTGCCACCAGCAGAAACGTGGACTCCTTCGAGACCCAGTACTTC.

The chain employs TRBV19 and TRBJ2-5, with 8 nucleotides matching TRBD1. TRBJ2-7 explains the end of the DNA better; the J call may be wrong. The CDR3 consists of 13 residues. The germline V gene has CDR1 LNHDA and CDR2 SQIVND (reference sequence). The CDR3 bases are TGTGCCAGTCGGACAGGGAGCTCCTACGAGCAGTACTTC. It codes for CASRTGSSYEQYF.

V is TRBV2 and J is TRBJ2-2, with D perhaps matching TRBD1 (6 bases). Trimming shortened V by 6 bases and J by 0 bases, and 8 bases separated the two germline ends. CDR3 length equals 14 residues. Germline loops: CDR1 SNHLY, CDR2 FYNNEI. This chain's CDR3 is CASSRTANTGELFF. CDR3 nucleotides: TGTGCCAGCAGCAGGACAGCGAACACCGGGGAGCTGTTTTTT.

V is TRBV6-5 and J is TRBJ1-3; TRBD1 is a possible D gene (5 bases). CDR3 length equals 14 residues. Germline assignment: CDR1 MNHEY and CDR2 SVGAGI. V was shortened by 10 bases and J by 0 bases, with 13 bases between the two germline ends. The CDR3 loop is CATRQFNSGNTIYF. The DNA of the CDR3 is TGTGCCACCAGACAGTTCAACTCTGGAAACACCATATATTTT.

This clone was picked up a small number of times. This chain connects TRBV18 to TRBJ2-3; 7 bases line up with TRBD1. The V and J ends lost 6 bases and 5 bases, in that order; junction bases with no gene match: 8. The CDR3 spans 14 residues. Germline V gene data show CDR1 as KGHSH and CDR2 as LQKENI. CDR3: CASSSSSGGDTQYF. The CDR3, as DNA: TGTGCCAGCTCCTCATCGTCAGGGGGAGATACGCAGTATTTT.

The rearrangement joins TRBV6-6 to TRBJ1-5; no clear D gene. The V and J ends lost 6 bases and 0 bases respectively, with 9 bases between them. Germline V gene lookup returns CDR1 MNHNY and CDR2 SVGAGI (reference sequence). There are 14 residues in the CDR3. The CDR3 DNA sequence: TGTGCCAGCAGGGAAACAGTTAGCAATCAGCCCCAGCATTTT. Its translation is CASRETVSNQPQHF.

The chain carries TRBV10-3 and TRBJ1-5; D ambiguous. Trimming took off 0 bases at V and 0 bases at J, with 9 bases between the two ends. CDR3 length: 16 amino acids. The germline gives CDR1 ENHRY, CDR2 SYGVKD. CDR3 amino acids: CAISESWLNSNQPQHF. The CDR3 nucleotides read TGTGCCATCAGTGAGTCGTGGCTGAATAGCAATCAGCCCCAGCATTTT.

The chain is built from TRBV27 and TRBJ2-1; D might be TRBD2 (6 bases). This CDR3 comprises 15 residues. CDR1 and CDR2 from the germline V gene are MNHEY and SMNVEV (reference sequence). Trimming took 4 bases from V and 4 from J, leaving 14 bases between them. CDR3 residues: CASSWAAGWYNEQFF. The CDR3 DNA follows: TGTGCCAGCAGTTGGGCGGCGGGGTGGTACAATGAGCAGTTCTTC.

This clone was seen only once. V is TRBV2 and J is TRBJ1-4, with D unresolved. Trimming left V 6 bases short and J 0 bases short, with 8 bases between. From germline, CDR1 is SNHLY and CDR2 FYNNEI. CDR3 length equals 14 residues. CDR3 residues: CASRPVATNEKLFF. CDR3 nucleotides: TGTGCCAGCAGACCAGTTGCAACTAATGAAAAACTGTTTTTT.

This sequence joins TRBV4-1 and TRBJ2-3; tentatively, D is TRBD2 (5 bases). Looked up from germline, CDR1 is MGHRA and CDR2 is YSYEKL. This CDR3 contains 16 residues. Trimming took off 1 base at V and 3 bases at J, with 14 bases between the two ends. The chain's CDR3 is CASSQVRLPGTDTQYF. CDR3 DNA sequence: TGCGCCAGCAGCCAAGTACGGCTACCGGGGACAGATACGCAGTATTTT.

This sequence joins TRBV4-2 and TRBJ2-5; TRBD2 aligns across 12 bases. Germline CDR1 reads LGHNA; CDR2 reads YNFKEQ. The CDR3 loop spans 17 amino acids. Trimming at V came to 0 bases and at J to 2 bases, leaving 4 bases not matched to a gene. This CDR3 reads CASSQDPSGGDQETQYF. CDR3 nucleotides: TGTGCCAGCAGCCAAGATCCTAGCGGGGGGGATCAAGAGACCCAGTACTTC.

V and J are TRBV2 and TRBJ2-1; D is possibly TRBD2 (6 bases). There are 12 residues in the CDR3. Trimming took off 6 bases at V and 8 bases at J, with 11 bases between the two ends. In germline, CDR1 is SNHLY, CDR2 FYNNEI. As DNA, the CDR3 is TGTGCCAGCAGGGGCAGGGAGGATGAGCAGTTCTTC. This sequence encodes CASRGREDEQFF.

The CDR3 region is CAISRRTGTYEQYF. The DNA for the CDR3 is TGTGCCATCAGTAGGAGGACCGGAACCTACGAGCAGTACTTC. This sequence joins TRBV10-3 and TRBJ2-7; weak D call: TRBD2 (5 bases). The CDR3 has 14 amino acids. Germline CDR1 and CDR2: ENHRY and SYGVKD. V lost 5 bases and J lost 2, with 13 bases in between.

Written as DNA, the CDR3 is TGTGCCATCAGAAATGGGGGGAATGAGCAGTTCTTC. Encoded protein: CAIRNGGNEQFF. V usage is TRBV10-3 and J usage is TRBJ2-1; weak D call: TRBD2 (6 bases). Deletions cut 6 bases from V and 7 bases from J, with 10 bases between. This CDR3 has 12 residues. Germline V gives CDR1 ENHRY, CDR2 SYGVKD.

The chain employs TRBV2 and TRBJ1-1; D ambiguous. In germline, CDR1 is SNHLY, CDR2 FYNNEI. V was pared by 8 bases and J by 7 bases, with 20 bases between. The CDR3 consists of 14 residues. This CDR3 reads CASLPGTNKNEAFF. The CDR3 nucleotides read TGTGCCAGCCTCCCAGGCACGAATAAAAATGAAGCTTTCTTT.

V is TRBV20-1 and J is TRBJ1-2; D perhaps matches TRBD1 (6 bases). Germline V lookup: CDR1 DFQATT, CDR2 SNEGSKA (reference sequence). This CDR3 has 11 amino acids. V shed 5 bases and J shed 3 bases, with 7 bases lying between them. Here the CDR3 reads CSARTDYGYTF. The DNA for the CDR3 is TGCAGTGCTCGGACAGACTATGGCTACACCTTC.